This passage covers 5 T cell receptor beta chains from one sample sequenced in a study of T cells in Graves' hyperthyroidism and ophthalmopathy. RNA transcripts provided the source from which TCR beta CDR3 regions were amplified. Primed by the HTBI set, a first-round RT-PCR was run on the TCR CDR3. Each CDR3 protein gets one entry after TCRdb re-called the multiplex PCR reads with MiXCR. The table lists roughly 580,000 distinct CDR3 sequences, roughly 13% of them singletons. The sequenced sample was blood. All receptors come from a woman in her 30s with Graves' hyperthyroidism that later progressed to Graves' ophthalmopathy.

V and J are TRBV11-2 and TRBJ2-3; D not certain. V shed 5 bases and J shed 1 base, with 16 bases lying between them. Germline-derived CDR1 and CDR2 are SGHAT and FQNNGV. The CDR3 extends over 16 amino acids. CDR3 amino acids: CASSATVRRRTDTQYF. The CDR3 bases are TGTGCCAGCAGCGCGACGGTACGACGGCGCACAGATACGCAGTATTTT.

In this sample, this clonotype turned up many times. This chain uses TRBV7-3 with TRBJ2-2, with a possible D match to TRBD2 (6 bases). Trimming pared 6 bases from V and 6 bases from J, leaving 17 bases between. From germline, CDR1 is SGHTA and CDR2 FQGTGA. The length of the CDR3 is 15 residues. The CDR3 region has the DNA TGTGCCAGCAGGCCGGGACTGTCCAACGCCGGGGAGCTGTTTTTT. It specifies CASRPGLSNAGELFF.

This clonotype was observed at least ten times. The CDR3 region has the DNA TGTGCCATCAGACCGGGGACCGGGGGGTCAGGCGAGCAGTTCTTC. Translated: CAIRPGTGGSGEQFF. The chain is built from TRBV10-3 and TRBJ2-1, with 7 positions matching TRBD2. With 6 bases clipped from V and 10 bases from J, the junction kept 15 bases outside the gene matches. CDR1 is ENHRY and CDR2 is SYGVKD in the germline V gene. CDR3 size: 15 residues.

This clonotype came up many times. The chain links TRBV19 to TRBJ2-6; D uncertain. This CDR3 has 13 residues. Germline CDR1 is LNHDA and CDR2 is SQIVND (reference sequence). The V end was cut by 9 bases, the J end by 0 bases, with 6 bases between. CDR3 loop: CASILSGANVLTF. CDR3 nucleotides: TGTGCCAGCATTCTCTCTGGGGCCAACGTCCTGACTTTC.

The genes are TRBV12-3 or TRBV12-4 and TRBJ2-1; the D is unclear. Trimming left V 1 base short and J 4 bases short, with 8 bases between. The CDR3 spans 14 residues. CDR3 nucleotide sequence: TGTGCCAGCAGTTTAGGGGTCACGTACAATGAGCAGTTCTTC. Translated, it gives CASSLGVTYNEQFF.